This section outlines one T cell receptor beta chain sequence together with its context. This sample was taken from a study of PD-L1 blockade in urothelial cancer. Trimming cost V 0 bases and J 5 bases, with 9 bases left between them. The CDR3 consists of 14 residues. The germline V gene encodes CDR1 KGHSH and CDR2 LQKENI. Only in-frame clones appear in the TCRdb table, and some are missing; sequencing was by immunoSEQ multiplex PCR. The data contain just under 45,000 clones, about 83% of them singletons. The time point denotes: peripheral blood 6 weeks after treatment start. The clonotype was recovered from a man aged 60 to 75 with urothelial cancer. Sequenced here: PBMCs, sampled around atezolizumab (anti-PD-L1) treatment. The chain employs TRBV18 and TRBJ2-3; D possibly corresponds to TRBD2 (5 bases). The CDR3 DNA reads TGTGCCAGCTCACCACCTTCCGGGGAAGATACGCAGTATTTT. Its protein product is CASSPPSGEDTQYF.